Listed below are T cell receptor beta chains from one sample, sequenced in a study of CD8 T cells in Susac syndrome. MiXCR was run by TCRdb on the immunoSEQ multiplex PCR reads, yielding one entry per CDR3 protein. The repertoire has about 100,000 distinct CDR3 sequences, 95% of them found once; the top ten carry 0.3%. The specimen was CD8+ T cells from PBMCs. The source of these receptors is a human donor with Susac syndrome. Both conserved end residues are part of each CDR3. The D gene is left open where the match is weak. Part of the rows lack a size; the others show once, few, many or a class for expanded clones.

CDR3 | DNA | size | J | V | D
CASSQEGVRQPQHF | TGCGCCAGCAGCCAAGAGGGGGTGAGACAGCCCCAGCATTTT | NA | TRBJ1-5 | TRBV4-1 | NA
CASSLGSGANNEQFF | TGTGCCAGCAGCTTGGGTAGCGGGGCGAACAATGAGCAGTTCTTC | NA | TRBJ2-1 | TRBV5-4 | TRBD2
CSVTPRLAGRFYEQYF | TGCAGCGTTACCCCGAGACTAGCGGGACGGTTCTACGAGCAGTACTTC | NA | TRBJ2-7 | TRBV29-1 | TRBD2
CASSNGGGYDYYNEQFF | TGTGCCAGCAGCAATGGCGGGGGGTACGACTACTACAATGAGCAGTTCTTC | NA | TRBJ2-1 | TRBV21-1 | NA
CASSQRASQSVF | TGTGCCAGCAGCCAACGGGCTTCCCAGAGTGTTTTT | NA | TRBJ1-3 | TRBV3-1 | NA
CASSGTSGRGEQFF | TGTGCCAGCAGTGGGACTAGCGGGAGGGGTGAGCAGTTCTTC | NA | TRBJ2-1 | TRBV2 | TRBD2
CASSLAGQLSYNEQFF | TGTGCCAGCAGCTTGGCCGGACAGCTCTCCTACAATGAGCAGTTCTTC | few | TRBJ2-1 | TRBV5-6 | NA
CSAKYATYEQYF | TGCAGTGCTAAATATGCAACCTACGAGCAGTACTTC | NA | TRBJ2-7 | TRBV20-1 | NA
CASSQTPTASSYEQYF | TGCGCCAGCAGCCAGACCCCCACAGCGAGCTCCTACGAGCAGTACTTC | NA | TRBJ2-7 | TRBV4-1 | NA
CASSVTPSSYEQYF | TGTGCCAGCAGCGTAACGCCCAGCTCCTACGAGCAGTACTTC | NA | TRBJ2-7 | TRBV9 | NA
CASSQDLGGSNYGYTF | TGCGCCAGCAGCCAAGATTTGGGGGGATCCAACTATGGCTACACCTTC | once | TRBJ1-2 | TRBV4-1 | NA
CASSATGYNTEAFF | TGTGCCAGCAGCGCGACAGGGTATAACACTGAAGCTTTCTTT | NA | TRBJ1-1 | TRBV9 | TRBD1
CASSFVRPYEQYF | TGTGCCAGCAGTTTCGTGCGCCCCTACGAGCAGTACTTC | NA | TRBJ2-7 | TRBV12-3/TRBV12-4 | NA
CSVLGNSYEQYF | TGCAGCGTTTTGGGCAACTCCTACGAGCAGTACTTC | NA | TRBJ2-7 | TRBV29-1 | NA
CASSWTGGQFF | TGCGCCAGCAGCTGGACAGGGGGTCAGTTCTTC | NA | TRBJ2-1 | TRBV5-1 | TRBD1
CASSQGHTTYEQYF | TGTGCCAGCAGCCAGGGACATACCACCTACGAGCAGTACTTC | NA | TRBJ2-7 | TRBV14 | NA
CASSPGVNSPLHF | TGTGCCAGCAGTCCGGGGGTTAATTCACCCCTCCACTTT | NA | TRBJ1-6 | TRBV12-3/TRBV12-4 | NA
CASSQGSRMESSYNEQFF | TGTGCCAGCAGCCAAGGGTCCAGGATGGAAAGCTCCTACAATGAGCAGTTCTTC | NA | TRBJ2-1 | TRBV14 | NA
CASSQEADIQYF | TGTGCCAGCAGCCAAGAGGCAGACATTCAGTACTTC | NA | TRBJ2-4 | TRBV3-1 | NA
CATERAGPYNEQFF | TGTGCCACCGAGAGGGCAGGCCCCTACAATGAGCAGTTCTTC | NA | TRBJ2-1 | TRBV24-1 | NA
CSVSSRGRDDLSTTEAFF | TGCAGCGTTTCTTCGAGGGGGCGTGATGACCTGAGCACTACTGAAGCTTTCTTT | NA | TRBJ1-1 | TRBV29-1 | TRBD1
CASSDSSGSSTDTQYF | TGTGCCAGCAGTGACTCTAGCGGGTCGAGCACAGATACGCAGTATTTT | NA | TRBJ2-3 | TRBV6-4 | TRBD2
CASSYSGHSSYEQYF | TGTGCCAGCAGTTACTCGGGACACAGCTCCTACGAGCAGTACTTC | NA | TRBJ2-7 | TRBV6-6 | NA
CASSLPRDGTGFGGTQYF | TGTGCCAGCAGCCTACCCCGCGACGGGACAGGATTCGGGGGGACCCAGTACTTC | NA | TRBJ2-5 | TRBV5-4 | TRBD1
CATSRTPPPGTQYF | TGTGCCACCAGCAGGACTCCACCCCCAGGGACCCAGTACTTC | NA | TRBJ2-5 | TRBV15 | NA
CASSLSRDYGYTF | TGTGCCAGCAGTTTGAGCAGGGACTATGGCTACACCTTC | NA | TRBJ1-2 | TRBV27 | NA
CASNTRVDRDLPGDTQYF | TGTGCCAGCAACACGAGGGTCGACCGGGACTTACCCGGAGATACGCAGTATTTT | once | TRBJ2-3 | TRBV6-1 | NA
CASSPRTSGTYNEQFF | TGTGCCAGCAGTCCGCGGACTAGCGGGACGTACAATGAGCAGTTCTTC | NA | TRBJ2-1 | TRBV12-3/TRBV12-4 | TRBD2
CASSPGTSGRYQETQYF | TGTGCCAGCAGCCCTGGGACTAGCGGGAGATACCAAGAGACCCAGTACTTC | NA | TRBJ2-5 | TRBV7-8 | TRBD2
CASSQPSRDRVEQYF | TGTGCCAGCAGCCAGCCGTCCCGGGACAGGGTGGAGCAGTACTTC | NA | TRBJ2-7 | TRBV3-1 | TRBD1
CASSHTRALGNEQFF | TGTGCCAGCAGCCACACCCGAGCGTTGGGCAATGAGCAGTTCTTC | NA | TRBJ2-1 | TRBV4-2 | NA
CSARDVDQPQHF | TGCAGTGCTAGAGATGTGGATCAGCCCCAGCATTTT | NA | TRBJ1-5 | TRBV20-1 | NA
CASSVAVSYRYQPQHF | TGTGCCAGCAGCGTAGCTGTCAGCTATCGCTATCAGCCCCAGCATTTT | NA | TRBJ1-5 | TRBV9 | NA
CATSRGSSDEQFF | TGTGCCACCAGCAGGGGTTCAAGCGATGAGCAGTTCTTC | once | TRBJ2-1 | TRBV15 | NA
CSARIDREGYEQYF | TGCAGTGCTAGAATCGACAGGGAAGGTTACGAGCAGTACTTC | NA | TRBJ2-7 | TRBV20-1 | TRBD1
CSTRENSYEQYF | TGCAGCACTCGGGAAAATTCCTACGAGCAGTACTTC | NA | TRBJ2-7 | TRBV29-1 | NA
CASSYGTDYGYTF | TGTGCCAGCAGTTACGGGACAGACTATGGCTACACCTTC | NA | TRBJ1-2 | TRBV6-5 | TRBD1
CSVEGGGPEGEAFF | TGCAGCGTTGAAGGAGGGGGCCCAGAGGGTGAAGCTTTCTTT | NA | TRBJ1-1 | TRBV29-1 | TRBD1
CASSWDRFTDTQYF | TGTGCCAGCAGTTGGGACAGGTTCACAGATACGCAGTATTTT | NA | TRBJ2-3 | TRBV28 | TRBD1
CASSPVGDQETQYF | TGTGCCAGCAGCCCAGTCGGAGACCAAGAGACCCAGTACTTC | once | TRBJ2-5 | TRBV12-3/TRBV12-4 | NA
CASSVVAGLTGELFF | TGTGCCAGCAGCGTGGTGGCGGGCCTCACCGGGGAGCTGTTTTTT | NA | TRBJ2-2 | TRBV7-3 | NA
CASSPGGGNSPLHF | TGTGCCAGCAGCCCAGGGGGTGGCAATTCACCCCTCCACTTT | NA | TRBJ1-6 | TRBV7-9 | TRBD1